The sample holds many counts of the clone carrying this TCR beta chain. TCRdb called the 5' RACE reads again in MiXCR, with one record for every CDR3 protein. The table includes 65,000 to 85,000 distinct CDR3 sequences, about 3% detected once. The sample comes from a study of neurological immune-mediated disorders. V shed 4 bases and J 1 base; nucleotides not matched to a gene: 2. The CDR3 is 15 residues long. CDR1 and CDR2 (germline): SGHRS, YFSETQ. The sequence was collected from a woman aged 45-60 years with multiple sclerosis. The sample was PBMCs. This chain connects TRBV5-1 to TRBJ2-2; 9 bases are a match to TRBD1. The CDR3 spells CASSADRGNTGELFF. As DNA, the CDR3 is TGCGCCAGCAGCGCGGACAGGGGGAACACCGGGGAGCTGTTTTTT.